The 13 T cell receptor beta chains given below trace back to one sample, sequenced in a study of shared clonotypes between healthy human individuals (TCRdb year 2020). The method was the immunoSEQ multiplex PCR assay. This is the immuneACCESS table as TCRdb keeps it, with only in-frame sequences that have V and J called. A part of the clones is gone; compared with another copy, unresolved V genes explain less than half, and the rest is unexplained. This sample lists fewer than 2.5 million clones; 80% to 95% were detected once. The top ten constitute about 0.38% of the sample. Input material: naive CD4+ T cells from PBMCs. Read against the paper, the sample's cell subset or site label means: CD45RA+ positively selected. These receptors originate from a man between 18 and 35 years old in good health. Some clones in this sample may be carry-over from other donors' samples.

This clone was counted a single time. The V and J genes are TRBV18 and TRBJ2-7; 8 bases agree with TRBD2. V shed 3 bases and J 4 bases; nucleotides not matched to a gene: 17. The germline gives CDR1 KGHSH, CDR2 LQKENI. This CDR3 contains 18 residues. The CDR3 loop is CASSPPIGAAGGGYEQYF. The CDR3 coding sequence is TGTGCCAGCTCACCTCCCATAGGTGCCGCGGGAGGAGGTTACGAGCAGTACTTC.

J is TRBJ1-1 and V is TRBV11-2; D gene unclear. The V gene's germline CDR1 is SGHAT and CDR2 FQNNGV. The length of the CDR3 is 15 residues. V gave up 5 bases and J gave up 2 bases, with 15 bases separating them. In DNA form, the CDR3 reads TGTGCCAGCAGCCACCGGGCCGAAAGAAACACTGAAGCTTTCTTT. The encoded protein is CASSHRAERNTEAFF.

The rearrangement joins TRBV10-3 to TRBJ1-2; D is uncertain. Between the trimmed V and J ends, which lost 3 bases and 4 bases, there was a span of 3 bases. The CDR3 has 11 amino acids. Germline V lookup: CDR1 ENHRY, CDR2 SYGVKD. The CDR3 region is CAISDSYGYTF. The CDR3 coding sequence is TGTGCCATCAGTGACAGCTATGGCTACACCTTC.

This clone was observed a few times. The chain has TRBV2 and TRBJ1-1; D possibly corresponds to TRBD1 (5 bases). Germline V gene data show CDR1 as SNHLY and CDR2 as FYNNEI. This CDR3 comprises 11 residues. Trimming stripped 6 bases from V and 6 bases from J, with 8 bases between. The CDR3 nucleotides read TGTGCCAGCAGGACAGACGCTGAAGCTTTCTTT. It is translated as CASRTDAEAFF.

This clone has a handful of counts. The sample contains more than one DNA sequence encoding this CDR3. V is TRBV7-9 and J is TRBJ1-1; D unclear. This CDR3 region has 14 residues. The V gene lost 3 bases and the J gene lost 0 bases, with 8 bases spanning the gap. The germline CDR1 and CDR2 sequences are SEHNR and FQNEAQ (reference sequence). The CDR3 reads CASSLTLLNTEAFF. The CDR3, as DNA: TGTGCCAGCAGCTTGACACTCCTGAACACTGAAGCTTTCTTT.

The chain uses TRBV30 and TRBJ2-1; D call uncertain. The germline CDR1 and CDR2 sequences are GTSNPN and SVGIG (reference sequence). The V end was cut by 4 bases, the J end by 0 bases, with 10 bases between. The CDR3 is 14 residues long. CDR3 nucleotide sequence: TGTGCCTGGAATCTCTACAGCTCCTACAATGAGCAGTTCTTC. It translates to CAWNLYSSYNEQFF.

The chain is built from TRBV7-2 and TRBJ1-2; possible D gene TRBD1, 5 bases. Per germline, CDR1 SGHTA and CDR2 FQGNSA. CDR3 length equals 15 residues. V lost 3 bases, J lost 7 bases, and 18 bases lay in between. DNA of the CDR3: TGTGCCAGCAGCTTGCGCCTTAGGGCCGGGACTGGCTACACCTTC. Amino acid sequence: CASSLRLRAGTGYTF.

The chain employs TRBV5-1 and TRBJ1-1, with D hard to call. Germline V gene data show CDR1 as SGHRS and CDR2 as YFSETQ. The V and J ends lost 0 bases and 0 bases respectively, with 15 bases between them. This CDR3 is built from 17 residues. CDR3: CASSLVPRKPLNTEAFF. Here the CDR3 DNA reads TGCGCCAGCAGCTTGGTCCCCAGAAAGCCCTTGAACACTGAAGCTTTCTTT. Together with reference TRBV5-1 and TRBJ1-1, the CDR3 gives the full variable domain: KAGVTQTPRYLIKTRGQQVTLSCSPISGHRSVSWYQQTPGQGLQFLFEYFSETQRNKGNFPGRFSGRQFSNSRSEMNVSTLELGDSALYLCASSLVPRKPLNTEAFFGQGTRLTVV.

The chain uses TRBV7-9 and TRBJ1-3; TRBD1 might be the D (6 bases). Per germline, CDR1 SEHNR and CDR2 FQNEAQ (reference sequence). This CDR3 has 14 amino acids. With 5 bases removed from V and 4 bases from J, the gap between germline ends came to 12 bases. CDR3 amino acids: CASSPTGFGNTIYF. In DNA, the CDR3 is TGTGCCAGCAGCCCCACAGGGTTCGGAAACACCATATATTTT.

This clone was counted a few times. This rearrangement joins TRBV6-1 to TRBJ1-4; TRBD1 matches 9 bases. Trimming took 4 bases from V and 8 from J; bases not matched to a gene: 8. Germline loops: CDR1 MNHNS, CDR2 SASEGT. This CDR3 has 15 residues. CDR3 protein: CASSGPGQGWEKLFF. In DNA, the CDR3 is TGTGCCAGCAGTGGACCGGGACAGGGATGGGAAAAACTGTTTTTT.

The chain combines TRBV18 with TRBJ2-2; 9 nucleotides match TRBD2. CDR1 KGHSH and CDR2 LQKENI come from the germline V gene. With 5 bases clipped from V and 8 bases from J, the junction kept 6 bases outside the gene matches. The CDR3 runs to 14 residues. CDR3: CASSSSGNSGELFF. The DNA of the CDR3 is TGTGCCAGCTCATCTAGCGGGAATTCTGGGGAGCTGTTTTTT.

This chain connects TRBV7-9 to TRBJ2-3; 15 nucleotides line up with TRBD2. Looked up from germline, CDR1 is SEHNR and CDR2 is FQNEAQ (reference sequence). After removal of 5 bases from V and 2 bases from J, the junction contained 8 bases not matched to a gene. This CDR3 contains 18 residues. The CDR3 region is CASSPGTSGRPSTDTQYF. CDR3 DNA sequence: TGTGCCAGCAGCCCTGGGACTAGCGGGAGGCCGTCCACAGATACGCAGTATTTT.

The rearrangement uses TRBV4-1 and TRBJ2-1; 12 nucleotides line up with TRBD2. The CDR3 sequence is 18 residues long. Germline V gene lookup returns CDR1 MGHRA and CDR2 YSYEKL. Trimming at V came to 4 bases and at J to 5 bases, leaving 12 bases not matched to a gene. The CDR3 region is CASSLSDRLAGVHNEQFF. Here the CDR3 DNA reads TGCGCCAGCAGCCTCTCCGACCGACTAGCGGGAGTCCACAATGAGCAGTTCTTC.